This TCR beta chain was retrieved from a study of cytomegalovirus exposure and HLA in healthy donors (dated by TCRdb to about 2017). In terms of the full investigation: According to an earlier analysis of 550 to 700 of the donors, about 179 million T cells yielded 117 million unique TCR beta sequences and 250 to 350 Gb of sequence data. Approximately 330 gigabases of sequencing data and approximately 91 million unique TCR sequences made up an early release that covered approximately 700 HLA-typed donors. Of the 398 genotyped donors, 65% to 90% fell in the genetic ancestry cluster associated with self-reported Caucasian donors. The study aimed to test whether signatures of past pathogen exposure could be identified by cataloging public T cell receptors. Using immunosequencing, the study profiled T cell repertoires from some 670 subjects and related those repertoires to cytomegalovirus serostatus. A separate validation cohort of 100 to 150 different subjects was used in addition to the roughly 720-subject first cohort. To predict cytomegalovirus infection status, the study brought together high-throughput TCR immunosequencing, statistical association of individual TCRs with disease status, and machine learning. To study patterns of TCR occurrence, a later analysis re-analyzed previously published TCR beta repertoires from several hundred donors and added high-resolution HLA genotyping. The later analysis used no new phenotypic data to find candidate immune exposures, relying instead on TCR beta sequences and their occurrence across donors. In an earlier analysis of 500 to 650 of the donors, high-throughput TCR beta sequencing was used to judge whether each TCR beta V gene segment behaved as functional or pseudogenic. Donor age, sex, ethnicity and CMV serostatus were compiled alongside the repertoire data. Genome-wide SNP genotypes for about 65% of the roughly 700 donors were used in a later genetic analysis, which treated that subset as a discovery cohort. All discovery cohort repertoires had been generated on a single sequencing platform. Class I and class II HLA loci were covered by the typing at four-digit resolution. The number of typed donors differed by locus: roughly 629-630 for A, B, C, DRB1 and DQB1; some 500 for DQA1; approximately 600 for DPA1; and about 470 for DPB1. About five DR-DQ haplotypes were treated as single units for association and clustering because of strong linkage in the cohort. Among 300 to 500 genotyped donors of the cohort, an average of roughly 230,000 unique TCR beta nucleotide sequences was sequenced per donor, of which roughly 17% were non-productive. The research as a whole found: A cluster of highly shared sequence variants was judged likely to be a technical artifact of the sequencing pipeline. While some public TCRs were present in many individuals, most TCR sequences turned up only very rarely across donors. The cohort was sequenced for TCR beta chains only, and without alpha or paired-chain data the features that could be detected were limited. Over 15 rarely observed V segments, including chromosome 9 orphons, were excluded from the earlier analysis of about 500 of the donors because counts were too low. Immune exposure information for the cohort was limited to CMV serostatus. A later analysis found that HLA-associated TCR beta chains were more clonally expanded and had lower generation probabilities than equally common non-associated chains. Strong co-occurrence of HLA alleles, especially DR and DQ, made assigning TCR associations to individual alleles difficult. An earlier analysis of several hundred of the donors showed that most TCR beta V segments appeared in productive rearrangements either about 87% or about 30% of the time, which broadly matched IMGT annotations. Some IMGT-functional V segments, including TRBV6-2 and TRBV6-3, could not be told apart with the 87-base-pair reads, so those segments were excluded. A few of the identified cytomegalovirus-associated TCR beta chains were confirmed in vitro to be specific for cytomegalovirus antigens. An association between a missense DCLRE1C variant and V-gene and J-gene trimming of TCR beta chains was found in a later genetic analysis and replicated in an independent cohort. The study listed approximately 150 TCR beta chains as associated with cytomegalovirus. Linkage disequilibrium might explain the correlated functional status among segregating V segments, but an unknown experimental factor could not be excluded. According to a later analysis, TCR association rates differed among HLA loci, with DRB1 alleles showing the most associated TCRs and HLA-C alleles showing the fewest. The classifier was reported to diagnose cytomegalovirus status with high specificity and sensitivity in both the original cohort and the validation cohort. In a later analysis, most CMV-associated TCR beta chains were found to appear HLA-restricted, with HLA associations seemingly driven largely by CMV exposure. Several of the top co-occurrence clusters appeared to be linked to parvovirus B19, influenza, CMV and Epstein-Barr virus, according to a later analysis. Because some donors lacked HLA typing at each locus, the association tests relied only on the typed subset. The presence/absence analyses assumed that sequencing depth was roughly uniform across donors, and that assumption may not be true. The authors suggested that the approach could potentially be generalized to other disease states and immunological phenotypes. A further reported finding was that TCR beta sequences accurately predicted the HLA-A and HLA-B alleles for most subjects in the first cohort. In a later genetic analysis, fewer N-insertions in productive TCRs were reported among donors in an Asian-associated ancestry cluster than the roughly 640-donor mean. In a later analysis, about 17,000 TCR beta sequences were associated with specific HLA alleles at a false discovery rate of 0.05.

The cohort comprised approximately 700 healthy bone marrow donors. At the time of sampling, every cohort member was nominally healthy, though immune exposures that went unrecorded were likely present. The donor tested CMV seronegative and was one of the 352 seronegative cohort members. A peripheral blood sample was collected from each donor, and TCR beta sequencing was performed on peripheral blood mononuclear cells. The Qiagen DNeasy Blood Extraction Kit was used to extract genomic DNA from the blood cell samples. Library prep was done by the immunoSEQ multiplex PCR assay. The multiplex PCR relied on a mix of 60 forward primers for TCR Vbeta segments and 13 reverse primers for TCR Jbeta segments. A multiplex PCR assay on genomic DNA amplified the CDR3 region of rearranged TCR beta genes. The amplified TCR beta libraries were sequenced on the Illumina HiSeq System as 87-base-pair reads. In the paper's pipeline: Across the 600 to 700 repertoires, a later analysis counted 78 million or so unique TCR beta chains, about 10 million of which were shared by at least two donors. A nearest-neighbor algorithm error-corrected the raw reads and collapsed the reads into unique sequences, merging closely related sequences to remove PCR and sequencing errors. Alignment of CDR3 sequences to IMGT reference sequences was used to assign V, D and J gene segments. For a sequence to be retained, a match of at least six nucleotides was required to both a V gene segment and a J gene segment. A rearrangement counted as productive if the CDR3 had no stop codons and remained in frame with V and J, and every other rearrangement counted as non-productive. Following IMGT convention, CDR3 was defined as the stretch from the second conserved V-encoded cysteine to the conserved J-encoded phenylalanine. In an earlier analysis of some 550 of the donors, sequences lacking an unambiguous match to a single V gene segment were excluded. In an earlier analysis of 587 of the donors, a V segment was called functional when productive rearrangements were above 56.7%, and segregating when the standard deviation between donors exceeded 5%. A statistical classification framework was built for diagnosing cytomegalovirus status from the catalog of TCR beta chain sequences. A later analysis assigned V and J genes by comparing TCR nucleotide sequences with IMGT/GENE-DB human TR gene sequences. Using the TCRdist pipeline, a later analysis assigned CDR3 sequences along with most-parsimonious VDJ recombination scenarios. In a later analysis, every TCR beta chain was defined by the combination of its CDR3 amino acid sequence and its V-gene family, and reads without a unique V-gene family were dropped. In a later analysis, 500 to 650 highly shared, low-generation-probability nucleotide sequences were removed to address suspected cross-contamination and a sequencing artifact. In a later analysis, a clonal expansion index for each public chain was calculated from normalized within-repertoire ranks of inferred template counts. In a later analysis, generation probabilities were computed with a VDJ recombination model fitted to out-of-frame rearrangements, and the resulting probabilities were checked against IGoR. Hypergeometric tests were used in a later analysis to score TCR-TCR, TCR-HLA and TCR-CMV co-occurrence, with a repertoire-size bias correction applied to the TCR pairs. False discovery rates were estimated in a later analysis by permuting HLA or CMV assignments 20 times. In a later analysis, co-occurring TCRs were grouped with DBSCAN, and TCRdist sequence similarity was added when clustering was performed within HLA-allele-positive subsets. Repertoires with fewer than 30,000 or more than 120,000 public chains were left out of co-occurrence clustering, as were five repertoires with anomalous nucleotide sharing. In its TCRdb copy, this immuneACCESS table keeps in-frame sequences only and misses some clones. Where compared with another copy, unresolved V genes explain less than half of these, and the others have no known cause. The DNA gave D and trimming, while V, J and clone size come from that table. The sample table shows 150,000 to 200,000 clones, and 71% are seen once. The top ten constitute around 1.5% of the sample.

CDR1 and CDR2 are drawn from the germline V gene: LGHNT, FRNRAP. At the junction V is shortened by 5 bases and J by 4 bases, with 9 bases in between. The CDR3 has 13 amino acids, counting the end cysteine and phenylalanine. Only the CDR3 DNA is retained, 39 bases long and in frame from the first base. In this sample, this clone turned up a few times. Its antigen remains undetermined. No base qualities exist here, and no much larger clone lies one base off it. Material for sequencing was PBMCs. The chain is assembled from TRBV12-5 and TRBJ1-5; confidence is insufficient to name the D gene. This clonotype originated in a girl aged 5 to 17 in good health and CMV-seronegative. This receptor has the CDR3 CASGPWANQPQHF. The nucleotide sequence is TGTGCTAGTGGTCCATGGGCAAATCAGCCCCAGCATTTT. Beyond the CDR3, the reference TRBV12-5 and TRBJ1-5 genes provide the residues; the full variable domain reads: DARVTQTPRHKVTEMGQEVTMRCQPILGHNTVFWYRQTMMQGLELLAYFRNRAPLDDSGMPKDRFSAEMPDATLATLKIQPSEPRDSAVYFCASGPWANQPQHFGDGTRLSIL.